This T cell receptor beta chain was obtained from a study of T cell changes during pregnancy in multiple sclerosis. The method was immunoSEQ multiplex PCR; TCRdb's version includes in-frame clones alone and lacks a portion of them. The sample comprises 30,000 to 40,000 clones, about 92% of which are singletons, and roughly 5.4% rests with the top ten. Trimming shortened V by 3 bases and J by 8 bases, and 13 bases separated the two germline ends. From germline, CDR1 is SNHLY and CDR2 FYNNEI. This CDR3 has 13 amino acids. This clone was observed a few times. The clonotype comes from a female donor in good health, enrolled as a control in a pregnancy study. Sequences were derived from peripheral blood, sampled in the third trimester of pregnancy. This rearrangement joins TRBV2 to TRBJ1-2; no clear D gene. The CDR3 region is CASSERGVYGYTF. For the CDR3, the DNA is TGTGCCAGCAGTGAGCGCGGGGTCTACGGCTACACCTTC.